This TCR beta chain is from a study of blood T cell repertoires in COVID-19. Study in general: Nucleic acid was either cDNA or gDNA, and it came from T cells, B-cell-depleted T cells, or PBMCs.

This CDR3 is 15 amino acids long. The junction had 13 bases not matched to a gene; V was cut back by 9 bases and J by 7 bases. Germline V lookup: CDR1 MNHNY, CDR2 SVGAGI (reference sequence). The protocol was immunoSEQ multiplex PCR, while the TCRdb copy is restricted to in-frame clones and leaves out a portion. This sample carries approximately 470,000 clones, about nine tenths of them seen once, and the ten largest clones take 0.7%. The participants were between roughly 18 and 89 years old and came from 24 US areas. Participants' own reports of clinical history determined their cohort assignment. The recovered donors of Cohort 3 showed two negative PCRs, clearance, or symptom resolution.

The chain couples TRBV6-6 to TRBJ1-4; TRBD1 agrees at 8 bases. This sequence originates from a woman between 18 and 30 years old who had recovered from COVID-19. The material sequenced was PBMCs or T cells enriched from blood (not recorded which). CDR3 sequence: CASATLQGGGEKLFF. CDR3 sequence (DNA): TGTGCCAGTGCGACCTTACAGGGGGGCGGTGAAAAACTGTTTTTT.